This T cell receptor beta chain was captured in a study of blood T cell repertoires in COVID-19. Across the study: COVID-19 samples from acute and convalescent phases originated in the United States, Italy and Spain. T cells, B-cell-depleted T cells, or PBMCs provided the cDNA or gDNA that served as material.

The V gene lost 0 bases and the J gene lost 7 bases, with 9 bases spanning the gap. This CDR3 has 13 amino acids. The germline gives CDR1 MNHNS, CDR2 SASEGT. Original processing notes: Counts of nucleated cells, estimated from reference gene primer amplification, were obtained. Profiling relied on immunoSEQ multiplex PCR, and the TCRdb table lists in-frame clones only, not all of them. The DNA gave D and trimming, while V, J and clone size come from that table. The table has some 97,000 clones, approximately 90% seen once. The sequence derives from a man aged 60 to 69 with acute or convalescent COVID-19. The chain combines TRBV6-1 with TRBJ1-2; no clear D. Sequencing used peripheral blood. CDR3 DNA: TGTGCCAGCAGTGAAGCTAGCGGGGTTGGCTACACCTTC. Translated: CASSEASGVGYTF.